This T cell receptor beta chain was observed in a study of blood T cell repertoires in COVID-19. Study-wide background: The analysed material was cDNA or gDNA that came from T cells, B-cell-depleted T cells, or PBMCs.

In the original analysis: Estimated nucleated cell counts came from reference gene primer amplification. Produced via immunoSEQ multiplex PCR; TCRdb's table is partial and in-frame only. D and trimming were read from the DNA, whereas the V and J calls and clone size are those reported in that table. The profile covers approximately 150,000 clones, with over 80% appearing a single time and approximately 5.3% taken by the ten largest. Sequences were obtained from PBMCs or T cells enriched from blood (not recorded which). This receptor was obtained from a man between 65 and 85 years old who had been exposed to COVID-19.

The CDR3 reads CASSPGGANTGELFF. The CDR3 bases are TGTGCCAGCAGCCCCGGGGGGGCGAACACCGGGGAGCTGTTTTTT. The genes are TRBV11-3 and TRBJ2-2, with TRBD2 identical over 8 bases. Germline loops: CDR1 SGHNT, CDR2 YENEEA. The V gene end was trimmed by 5 bases and the J gene end by 0 bases; junction bases not matched to a gene: 2. CDR3 length: 15 residues.